The subject of this entry is one T cell receptor (beta chain). 60 Vbeta and 13 Jbeta primers were used in PCR. Assay used: immunoSEQ multiplex PCR; TCRdb lists only in-frame clones, some missing. The table has more than 100,000 clones, 15% to 19% seen once; the top ten hold 1.9%. These data are taken from a study of cytomegalovirus exposure and HLA in healthy donors. The receptor was derived from a woman in her late teens or twenties in good health and CMV-seronegative. Sequenced sample: PBMCs.

CDR3 coding DNA: TGTGCCAGCAGTTATGGACAGGGGTATCTCGGGGAGCTGTTTTTT. Its translation is CASSYGQGYLGELFF. The chain couples TRBV6-5 to TRBJ2-2; TRBD1 aligns across 9 bases. Germline V gene sequence: CDR1 MNHEY, CDR2 SVGAGI. The CDR3 is made up of 15 amino acids. The V gene end was trimmed by 3 bases and the J gene end by 7 bases; junction bases not matched to a gene: 6.